The 20 T cell receptor beta chains below come from one sample, sequenced in a study of Ad26.COV2.S vaccination and SARS-CoV-2 variants. TCRdb keeps only in-frame clones here, not all; method: immunoSEQ multiplex PCR. The data contain about 410,000 clones, about nine tenths of them singletons. Treatment given: 19 received Ad26.COV2.S at low or high dose, single or two shots; about five received placebo; per-sample allocation not given. Material that was analyzed had been drawn on day 63 after the first vaccine or placebo injection. The starting material was peripheral blood, obtained in a trial of Ad26.COV2.S vaccine versus placebo. The receptors shown here come from a person aged 18 to 59 who received the Ad26.COV2.S COVID-19 vaccine or a placebo.

J is TRBJ1-2 and V is TRBV4-3; no clear D. The CDR3 runs to 13 residues. Germline assignment: CDR1 LGHNA and CDR2 YSLEER. Trimming took off 2 bases at V and 6 bases at J, with 10 bases between the two ends. The CDR3 coding sequence is TGCGCCAGCAGCCAATTGGTGGGTAATGGCTACACCTTC. This encodes CASSQLVGNGYTF.

The V and J genes are TRBV7-2 and TRBJ1-1; 9 bases align to TRBD1. The germline gives CDR1 SGHTA, CDR2 FQGNSA. The V gene end was trimmed by 1 base and the J gene end by 7 bases; junction bases not matched to a gene: 7. The length of the CDR3 is 15 residues. CDR3 protein: CASSLEGQGSFEAFF. Here the CDR3 DNA reads TGTGCCAGCAGCTTAGAGGGACAGGGATCCTTTGAAGCTTTCTTT.

This chain connects TRBV19 to TRBJ2-1, with D perhaps matching TRBD1 or TRBD2 (6 bases each). This CDR3 comprises 14 residues. In germline, CDR1 is LNHDA, CDR2 SQIVND (reference sequence). The V gene lost 7 bases and the J gene lost 9 bases, with 19 bases spanning the gap. The CDR3 loop is CASTGYGGGTEQFF. The CDR3, as DNA: TGTGCCAGTACTGGTTATGGAGGGGGAACTGAGCAGTTCTTC.

V gene TRBV7-2 combines with J gene TRBJ2-3; D is uncertain. Germline values: CDR1 SGHTA, CDR2 FQGNSA. V lost 1 base and J 0 bases, leaving 11 bases between the germline ends. This CDR3 region has 16 residues. Here the CDR3 reads CASSLGGRSSTDTQYF. The CDR3 coding sequence is TGTGCCAGCAGCTTAGGTGGACGCTCGAGCACAGATACGCAGTATTTT.

This chain uses TRBV19 with TRBJ1-2, with unresolved D. Trimming shortened V by 4 bases and J by 4 bases, and 19 bases separated the two germline ends. This CDR3 spans 16 amino acids. Germline CDR1 reads LNHDA; CDR2 reads SQIVND (reference sequence). CDR3 nucleotide sequence: TGTGCCAGTAGTAGCGAAATTTTCCGGGCCAGCTATGGCTACACCTTC. It yields the protein CASSSEIFRASYGYTF.

This chain joins TRBV5-1 and TRBJ1-2, with 9 bases fitting TRBD1. CDR3 length: 16 amino acids. Germline CDR1 and CDR2: SGHRS and YFSETQ. V dropped 3 bases and J dropped 6; count of bases not matched to a gene: 12. The CDR3 region is CASSSITPGQGDGYTF. The CDR3 coding sequence is TGCGCCAGCAGCTCAATTACGCCGGGACAGGGAGATGGCTACACCTTC.

The chain recombines TRBV19 with TRBJ2-3; a possible D gene is TRBD2 (5 bases). Germline CDR1 LNHDA, CDR2 SQIVND (reference sequence). The V gene lost 1 base and the J gene lost 0 bases, with 14 bases spanning the gap. The CDR3 has 17 amino acids. The CDR3 here is CASSIVFTGFSTDTQYF. As DNA, the CDR3 is TGTGCCAGTAGTATAGTGTTTACGGGGTTTAGCACAGATACGCAGTATTTT. The full variable domain, with the rest looked up from reference TRBV19 and TRBJ2-3, is DGGITQSPKYLFRKEGQNVTLSCEQNLNHDAMYWYRQDPGQGLRLIYYSQIVNDFQKGDIAEGYSVSREKKESFPLTVTSAQKNPTAFYLCASSIVFTGFSTDTQYFGPGTRLTVL.

This chain joins TRBV7-2 and TRBJ2-7; D may be TRBD1 or TRBD2 (6 bases each). CDR1 is SGHTA and CDR2 is FQGNSA in the germline V gene. This CDR3 has 16 amino acids. V was trimmed by 3 bases and J by 2 bases, leaving 17 bases between them. The CDR3 region is CASSLSSGGATYEQYF. CDR3 nucleotide sequence: TGTGCCAGCAGCTTGAGCTCCGGGGGCGCCACCTACGAGCAGTACTTC.

CDR3 coding DNA: TGTGCCAGCAGGTCGGGACTAGCGGGGCCAGATACGCAGTATTTT. Protein: CASRSGLAGPDTQYF. V usage is TRBV6-5 and J usage is TRBJ2-3; 13 nucleotides agree with TRBD2. This CDR3 region has 15 residues. Unmatched junction bases numbered 4, after V lost 6 bases and J lost 4 bases. Germline V gene lookup returns CDR1 MNHEY and CDR2 SVGAGI.

The chain has TRBV2 and TRBJ1-1; 8 bases map to TRBD1. The CDR3 has 14 residues. V lost 5 bases, J lost 4 bases, and 6 bases stayed unmatched. Per germline, CDR1 SNHLY and CDR2 FYNNEI. CDR3 bases: TGTGCCAGCAGTCAAAGACAGGGGTCCACTGAAGCTTTCTTT. Translation gives CASSQRQGSTEAFF.

The chain links TRBV4-1 to TRBJ2-1; 7 bases line up with TRBD1. Germline V gene sequence: CDR1 MGHRA, CDR2 YSYEKL. Trimming at V came to 2 bases and at J to 3 bases, leaving 4 bases not matched to a gene. The CDR3 sequence is 15 residues long. CDR3: CASSQIGTDYNEQFF. The CDR3 DNA is TGCGCCAGCAGCCAAATTGGGACAGACTACAATGAGCAGTTCTTC.

J is TRBJ2-5 and V is TRBV11-3, with D hard to call. Looked up from germline, CDR1 is SGHNT and CDR2 is YENEEA. This CDR3 spans 13 amino acids. Trimming shortened V by 2 bases and J by 4 bases, and 8 bases separated the two germline ends. CDR3 in DNA: TGTGCCAGCAGCTTATCTTCCGTAGAGACCCAGTACTTC. Its translation is CASSLSSVETQYF.

The chain is built from TRBV11-3 and TRBJ2-5, with TRBD1 matching over 7 bases. The germline V gene encodes CDR1 SGHNT and CDR2 YENEEA. The CDR3 has 15 residues. With 5 bases clipped from V and 2 bases from J, the junction kept 8 bases outside the gene matches. CDR3 sequence reads: CASSTRQGPQETQYF. The CDR3 DNA sequence: TGTGCCAGCAGCACTAGACAGGGCCCACAAGAGACCCAGTACTTC.

The chain joins TRBV7-2 to TRBJ1-2, with 8 bases aligning to TRBD1. The J segment lost 4 bases and the V segment lost 3 bases, leaving 4 bases of the junction unmatched. The CDR3 is made up of 14 amino acids. CDR1 SGHTA and CDR2 FQGNSA come from the germline V gene. CDR3 sequence (DNA): TGTGCCAGCAGCTTTCCTGGACAGGGCTATGGCTACACCTTC. Amino acid sequence: CASSFPGQGYGYTF.

The gene calls are TRBV6-5 and TRBJ2-1; 11 bases align to TRBD2. The ends lost 1 base at V and 3 bases at J; junction bases unmatched: 2. The germline V gene encodes CDR1 MNHEY and CDR2 SVGAGI. The CDR3 has 16 amino acids. For the CDR3, the DNA is TGTGCCAGCAGTTACTTTCTAGCGGGGGGCTACAATGAGCAGTTCTTC. Translation: CASSYFLAGGYNEQFF.

The chain employs TRBV30 and TRBJ1-2; TRBD1 is a possible D gene (5 bases). There are 12 residues in the CDR3. Germline V gene sequence: CDR1 GTSNPN, CDR2 SVGIG (reference sequence). Trimming shortened V by 4 bases and J by 6 bases, and 12 bases separated the two germline ends. The CDR3 region has the DNA TGTGCCTGGATAATGGGGGGAGATGGCTACACCTTC. Encoded protein: CAWIMGGDGYTF.

The V and J genes are TRBV7-9 and TRBJ2-3, with D tentatively TRBD2 (6 bases). CDR1 is SEHNR and CDR2 is FQNEAQ in the germline V gene (reference sequence). This CDR3 contains 16 residues. The ends were cut back, 5 bases at V and 1 base at J, with 16 bases in the middle. CDR3 in DNA: TGTGCCAGCAGCGGGAGGTCCGGGTTCGGCACAGATACGCAGTATTTT. As protein: CASSGRSGFGTDTQYF. The full variable domain, with the rest looked up from reference TRBV7-9 and TRBJ2-3, is DTGVSQNPRHKITKRGQNVTFRCDPISEHNRLYWYRQTLGQGPEFLTYFQNEAQLEKSRLLSDRFSAERPKGSFSTLEIQRTEQGDSAMYLCASSGRSGFGTDTQYFGPGTRLTVL.

This sequence joins TRBV4-1 and TRBJ2-3; 7 bases are a match to TRBD1. CDR1 MGHRA and CDR2 YSYEKL come from the germline V gene. The CDR3 has 14 residues. J lost 3 bases, V lost 4 bases, and 4 bases had no gene match. The CDR3, as DNA: TGCGCCAGCAGCCCGGGACAGCGGACAGATACGCAGTATTTT. Its protein product is CASSPGQRTDTQYF.

This sequence joins TRBV9 and TRBJ2-1; TRBD1 or TRBD2 may be the D gene (5 bases each). The germline V gene encodes CDR1 SGDLS and CDR2 YYNGEE. With 7 bases removed from V and 5 bases from J, the gap between germline ends came to 19 bases. This CDR3 is 15 amino acids long. The CDR3 protein is CASALGGETDNEQFF. CDR3 in DNA: TGTGCCAGCGCCCTTGGGGGAGAGACTGACAATGAGCAGTTCTTC.

The gene calls are TRBV7-9 and TRBJ1-2, with TRBD1 identical over 7 bases. The V and J ends lost 7 bases and 0 bases, in that order; junction bases with no gene match: 8. This CDR3 is built from 15 residues. Per germline, CDR1 SEHNR and CDR2 FQNEAQ (reference sequence). The DNA for the CDR3 is TGTGCCAGCACCAGAGGACAGGCCACTAACTATGGCTACACCTTC. It yields the protein CASTRGQATNYGYTF.